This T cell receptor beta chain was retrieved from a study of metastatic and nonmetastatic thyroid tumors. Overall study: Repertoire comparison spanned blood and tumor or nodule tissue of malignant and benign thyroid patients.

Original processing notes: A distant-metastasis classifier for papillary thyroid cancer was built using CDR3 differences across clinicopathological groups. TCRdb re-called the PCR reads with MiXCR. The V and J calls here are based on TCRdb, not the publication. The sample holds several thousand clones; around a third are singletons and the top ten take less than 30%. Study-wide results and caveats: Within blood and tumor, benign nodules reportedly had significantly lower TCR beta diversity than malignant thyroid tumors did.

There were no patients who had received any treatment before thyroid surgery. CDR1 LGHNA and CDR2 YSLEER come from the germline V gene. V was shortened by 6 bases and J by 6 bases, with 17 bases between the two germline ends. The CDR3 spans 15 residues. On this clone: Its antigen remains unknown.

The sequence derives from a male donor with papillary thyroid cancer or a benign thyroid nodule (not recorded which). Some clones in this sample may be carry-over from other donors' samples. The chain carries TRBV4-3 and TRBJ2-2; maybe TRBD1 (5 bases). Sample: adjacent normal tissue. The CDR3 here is CASRQSLQGAGELFF. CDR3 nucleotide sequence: TGCGCCAGCAGGCAGAGCCTTCAGGGCGCCGGGGAGCTGTTTTTT.